This TCR beta chain was profiled in a study of identical twins. Whole-study results and caveats: Within monozygotic twins, out-of-frame TCR alpha sharing was underestimated by the models.

This clonotype was found many times. What it recognizes is unknown. Germline CDR1 is MNHEY and CDR2 is SMNVEV (reference sequence). Trimming removed 4 bases from V and 0 bases from J, with 19 bases in between. CDR3 size: 18 residues. The cDNA had a unique molecular identifier and a template-switch universal primer site. Each CDR3 protein is one row after TCRdb ran MiXCR on the 5' RACE reads. The table shows 550,000 to 800,000 distinct CDR3 sequences, with roughly 7.1% occurring only once. The data were also submitted as part of a second study, on yellow fever vaccine responses in identical twins.

The chain links TRBV27 to TRBJ2-4, with D possibly matching TRBD2 (5 bases). The source of this sequence is a woman younger than 30 in good health. Material for sequencing was PBMCs. The CDR3 DNA reads TGTGCCAGCAGTTCCCTTAGGGTCAGCGGTGTAGCCAAAAACATTCAGTACTTC. Protein sequence: CASSSLRVSGVAKNIQYF.